This entry lists 4 T cell receptor beta chains sequenced from one sample in a study of CD8 T cells in ankylosing spondylitis. TCRdb analysed the 5' RACE reads with MiXCR anew, one entry per CDR3 protein. The top ten clones hold roughly 8% of a sample with approximately 300,000 distinct CDR3 sequences, approximately 20% of them seen once. The specimen sequenced was blood, either unsorted or a sorted T cell fraction (not recorded which). The receptor source for this set is a male donor with ankylosing spondylitis or in good health (not recorded which).

This clonotype was counted only a few times. J is TRBJ1-5 and V is TRBV20-1, with 7 nucleotides matching TRBD1. The junction had 10 bases not matched to a gene; V was cut back by 5 bases and J by 0 bases. CDR3 size: 16 residues. Germline assignment: CDR1 DFQATT and CDR2 SNEGSKA (reference sequence). CDR3 sequence: CSASPSTGSSNQPQHF. CDR3 DNA: TGCAGTGCTTCCCCTTCGACAGGGTCTAGCAATCAGCCCCAGCATTTT.

The J gene is TRBJ2-5, the V gene TRBV7-2; the D gene is possibly TRBD1 (5 bases). Germline V gives CDR1 SGHTA, CDR2 FQGNSA. V gave up 5 bases and J gave up 5 bases, with 24 bases separating them. This CDR3 has 17 amino acids. The CDR3 region is CASSPREAGQWYETQYF. The CDR3 nucleotides are TGTGCCAGCAGCCCCCGCGAAGCAGGGCAATGGTATGAGACCCAGTACTTC.

A few counts support this clonotype. The chain carries TRBV6-5 and TRBJ2-1; the D is unclear. Germline V gene lookup returns CDR1 MNHEY and CDR2 SVGAGI. Trimming shortened V by 0 bases and J by 8 bases, and 8 bases separated the two germline ends. The CDR3 is made up of 13 amino acids. CDR3 region: CASSYSMGHEQFF. CDR3 DNA: TGTGCCAGCAGTTACTCGATGGGTCATGAGCAGTTCTTC.

This clonotype was detected only a few times. The rearrangement links TRBV4-1 to TRBJ2-3, with TRBD1 identical over 7 bases. With V trimmed by 1 base and J by 2 bases, 3 bases remained unmatched. The CDR3 is 15 residues long. Germline V gene data show CDR1 as MGHRA and CDR2 as YSYEKL. CDR3 region: CASSQGTGDTDTQYF. CDR3 nucleotide sequence: TGCGCCAGCAGCCAAGGCACAGGGGACACAGATACGCAGTATTTT.